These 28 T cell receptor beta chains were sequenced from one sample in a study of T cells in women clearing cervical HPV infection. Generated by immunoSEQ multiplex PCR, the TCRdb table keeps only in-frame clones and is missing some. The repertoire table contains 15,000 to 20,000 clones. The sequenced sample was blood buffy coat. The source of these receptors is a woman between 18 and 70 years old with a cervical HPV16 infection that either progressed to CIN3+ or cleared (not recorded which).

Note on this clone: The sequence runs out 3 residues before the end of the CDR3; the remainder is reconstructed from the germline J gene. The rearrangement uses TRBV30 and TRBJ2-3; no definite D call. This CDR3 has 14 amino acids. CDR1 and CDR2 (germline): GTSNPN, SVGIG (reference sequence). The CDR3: CACASTGLRQPQYF. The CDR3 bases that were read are TGTGCCTGTGCCTCGACGGGTCTACGGCAGCCG.

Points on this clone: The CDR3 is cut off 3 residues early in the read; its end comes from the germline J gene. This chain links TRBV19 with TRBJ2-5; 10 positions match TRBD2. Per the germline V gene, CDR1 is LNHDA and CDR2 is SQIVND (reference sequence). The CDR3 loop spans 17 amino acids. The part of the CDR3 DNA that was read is TGTGCCAGTAGTACTCCTCGTCTAGCGGGGGAAACAGATACC. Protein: CASSTPRLAGETDT. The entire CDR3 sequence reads CASSTPRLAGETDTQYF. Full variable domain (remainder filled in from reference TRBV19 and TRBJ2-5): DGGITQSPKYLFRKEGQNVTLSCEQNLNHDAMYWYRQDPGQGLRLIYYSQIVNDFQKGDIAEGYSVSREKKESFPLTVTSAQKNPTAFYLCASSTPRLAGETDTQYFGPGTRLLVL.

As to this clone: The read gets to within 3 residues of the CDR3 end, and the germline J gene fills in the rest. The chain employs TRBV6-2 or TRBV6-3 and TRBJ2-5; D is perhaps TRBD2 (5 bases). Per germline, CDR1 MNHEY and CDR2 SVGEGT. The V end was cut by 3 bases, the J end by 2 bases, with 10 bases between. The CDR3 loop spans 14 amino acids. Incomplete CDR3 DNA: TGTGCCAGCAGTTATACGGACTCTCAAGAGACC. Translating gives CASSYTDSQET. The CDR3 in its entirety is CASSYTDSQETQYF.

CDR3 DNA, as far as it was read: TGTGCCAGCAGCTTCGGGGAGGGGGACACA. This translates into CASSFGEGDT. The CDR3 in its entirety is CASSFGEGDTAFF. The chain has TRBV7-7 and TRBJ1-1, with D perhaps TRBD1 (6 bases). The sequence runs out 3 residues before the end of the CDR3; the remainder is reconstructed from the germline J gene. Germline V gene lookup returns CDR1 SSHAT and CDR2 FNYEAQ (reference sequence). This CDR3 has 13 amino acids.

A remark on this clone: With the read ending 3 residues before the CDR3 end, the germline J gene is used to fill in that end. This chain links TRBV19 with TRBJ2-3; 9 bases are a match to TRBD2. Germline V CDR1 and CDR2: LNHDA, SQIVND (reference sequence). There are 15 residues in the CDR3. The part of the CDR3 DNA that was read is TGTGCCAGTAGCACGGCTCCAGCGGGGGGAGAGACG. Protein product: CASSTAPAGGET. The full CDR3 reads CASSTAPAGGETQYF.

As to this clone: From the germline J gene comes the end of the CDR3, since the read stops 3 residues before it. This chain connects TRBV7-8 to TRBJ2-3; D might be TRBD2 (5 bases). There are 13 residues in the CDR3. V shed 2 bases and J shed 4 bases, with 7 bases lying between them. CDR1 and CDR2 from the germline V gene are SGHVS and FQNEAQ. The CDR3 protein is CASSLTSPDTQYF. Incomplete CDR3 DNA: TGTGCCAGCAGCTTAACTAGTCCAGATACG.

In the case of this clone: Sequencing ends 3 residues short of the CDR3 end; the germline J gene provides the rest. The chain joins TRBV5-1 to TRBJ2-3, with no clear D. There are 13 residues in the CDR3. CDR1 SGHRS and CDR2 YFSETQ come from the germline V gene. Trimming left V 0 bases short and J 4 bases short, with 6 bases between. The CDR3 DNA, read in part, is TGCGCCAGCAGCTTGGAAGTAGCAGATACG. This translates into CASSLEVADT. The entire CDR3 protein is CASSLEVADTQYF.

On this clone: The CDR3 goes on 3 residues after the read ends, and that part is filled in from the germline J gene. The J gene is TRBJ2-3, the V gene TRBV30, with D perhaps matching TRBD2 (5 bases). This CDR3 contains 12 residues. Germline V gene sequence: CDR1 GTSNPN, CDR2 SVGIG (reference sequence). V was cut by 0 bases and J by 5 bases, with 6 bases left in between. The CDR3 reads CAWSVTRDTQYF. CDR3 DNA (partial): TGTGCCTGGAGTGTCACTAGAGATACG. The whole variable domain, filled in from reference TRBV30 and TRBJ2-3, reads SQTIHQWPATLVQPVGSPLSLECTVEGTSNPNLYWYRQAAGRGLQLLFYSVGIGQISSEVPQNLSASRPQDRQFILSSKKLLLSDSGFYLCAWSVTRDTQYFGPGTRLTVL.

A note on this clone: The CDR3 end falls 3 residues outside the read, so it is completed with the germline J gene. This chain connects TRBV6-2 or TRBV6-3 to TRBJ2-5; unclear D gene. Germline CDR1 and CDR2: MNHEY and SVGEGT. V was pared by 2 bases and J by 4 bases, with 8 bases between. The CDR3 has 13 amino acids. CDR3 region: CASSYPPVETQYF. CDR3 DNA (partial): TGTGCCAGCAGTTACCCGCCAGTAGAGACC.

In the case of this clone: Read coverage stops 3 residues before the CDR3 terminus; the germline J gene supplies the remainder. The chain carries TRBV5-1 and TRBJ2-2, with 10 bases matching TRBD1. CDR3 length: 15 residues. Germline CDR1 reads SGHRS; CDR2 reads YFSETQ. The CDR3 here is CASSDRDRGNEKLFF. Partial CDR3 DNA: TGCGCCAGCAGCGATAGGGACAGGGGAAATGAAAAG.

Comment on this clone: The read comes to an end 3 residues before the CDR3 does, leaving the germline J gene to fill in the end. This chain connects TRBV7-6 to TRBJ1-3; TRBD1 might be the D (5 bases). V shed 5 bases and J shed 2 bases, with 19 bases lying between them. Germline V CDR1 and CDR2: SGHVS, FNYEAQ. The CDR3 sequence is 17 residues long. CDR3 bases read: TGTGCCAGCAGCCCCTGGGGGGGGGTAGTAGCTGGAAACACC. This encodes CASSPWGGVVAGNT. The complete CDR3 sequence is CASSPWGGVVAGNTIYF. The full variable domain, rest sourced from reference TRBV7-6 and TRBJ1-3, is GAGVSQSPRYKVTKRGQDVALRCDPISGHVSLYWYRQALGQGPEFLTYFNYEAQQDKSGLPNDRFSAERPEGSISTLTIQRTEQRDSAMYRCASSPWGGVVAGNTIYFGEGSWLTVV.

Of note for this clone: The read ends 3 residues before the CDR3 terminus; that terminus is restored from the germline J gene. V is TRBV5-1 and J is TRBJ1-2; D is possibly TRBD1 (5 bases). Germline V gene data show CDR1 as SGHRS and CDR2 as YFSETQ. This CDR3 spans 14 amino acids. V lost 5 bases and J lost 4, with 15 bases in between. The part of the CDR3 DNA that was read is TGCGCCAGCAGTTTGTCAGGGTTTACCTATGGC. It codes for CASSLSGFTYG. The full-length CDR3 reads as CASSLSGFTYGYTF.

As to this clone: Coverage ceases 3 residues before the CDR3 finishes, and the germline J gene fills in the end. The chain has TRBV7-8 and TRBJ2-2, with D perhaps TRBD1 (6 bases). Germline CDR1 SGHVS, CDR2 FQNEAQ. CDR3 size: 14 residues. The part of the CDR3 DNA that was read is TGTGCCAGCAGCTTAGTTAGGACAGACCGAAAG. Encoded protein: CASSLVRTDRK. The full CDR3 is CASSLVRTDRKLFF. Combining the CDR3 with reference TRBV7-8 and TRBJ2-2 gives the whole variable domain GAGVSQSPRYKVAKRGQDVALRCDPISGHVSLFWYQQALGQGPEFLTYFQNEAQLDKSGLPSDRFFAERPEGSVSTLKIQRTQQEDSAVYLCASSLVRTDRKLFFGEGSRLTVL.

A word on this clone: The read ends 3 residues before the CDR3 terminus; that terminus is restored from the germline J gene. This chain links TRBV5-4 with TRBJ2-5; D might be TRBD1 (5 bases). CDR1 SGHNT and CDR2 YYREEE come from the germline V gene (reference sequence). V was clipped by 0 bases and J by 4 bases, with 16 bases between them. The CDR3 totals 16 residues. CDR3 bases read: TGTGCCAGCAGCTTGGGTACCCGACGGCAGGGAGAGACC. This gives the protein CASSLGTRRQGET. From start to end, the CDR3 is CASSLGTRRQGETQYF. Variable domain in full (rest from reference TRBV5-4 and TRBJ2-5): ETGVTQSPTHLIKTRGQQVTLRCSSQSGHNTVSWYQQALGQGPQFIFQYYREEENGRGNFPPRFSGLQFPNYSSELNVNALELDDSALYLCASSLGTRRQGETQYFGPGTRLLVL.

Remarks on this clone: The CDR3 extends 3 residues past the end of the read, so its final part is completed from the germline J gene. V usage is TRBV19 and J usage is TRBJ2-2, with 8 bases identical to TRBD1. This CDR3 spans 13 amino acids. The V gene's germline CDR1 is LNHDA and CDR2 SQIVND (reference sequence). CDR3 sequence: CASSDRGGEKLFF. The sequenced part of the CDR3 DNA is TGTGCCAGTAGTGACAGGGGAGGAGAAAAG.

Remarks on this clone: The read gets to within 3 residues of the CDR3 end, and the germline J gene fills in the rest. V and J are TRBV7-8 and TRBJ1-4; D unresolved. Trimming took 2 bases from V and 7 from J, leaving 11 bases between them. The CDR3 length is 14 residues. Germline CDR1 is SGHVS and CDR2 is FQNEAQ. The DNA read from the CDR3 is TGTGCCAGCAGCTTAAAGGGTCGGGGTGAAAAA. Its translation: CASSLKGRGEK. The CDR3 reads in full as CASSLKGRGEKLFF.

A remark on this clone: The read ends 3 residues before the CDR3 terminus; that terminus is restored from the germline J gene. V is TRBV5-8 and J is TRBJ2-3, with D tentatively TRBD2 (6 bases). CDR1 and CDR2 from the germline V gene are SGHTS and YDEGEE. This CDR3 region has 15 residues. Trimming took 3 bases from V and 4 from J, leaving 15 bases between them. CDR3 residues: CASSSRVAASDTQYF. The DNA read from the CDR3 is TGTGCCAGCAGCTCCCGGGTAGCGGCCTCAGATACG.

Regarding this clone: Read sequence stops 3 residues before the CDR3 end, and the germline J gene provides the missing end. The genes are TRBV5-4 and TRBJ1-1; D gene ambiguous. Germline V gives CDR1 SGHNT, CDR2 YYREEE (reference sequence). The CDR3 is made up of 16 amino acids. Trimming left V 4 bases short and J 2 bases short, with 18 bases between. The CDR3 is CASSRVGLRGNTEAFF. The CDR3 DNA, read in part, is TGTGCCAGCAGCAGGGTCGGACTTCGCGGAAACACTGAA. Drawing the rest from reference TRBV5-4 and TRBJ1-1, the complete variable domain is ETGVTQSPTHLIKTRGQQVTLRCSSQSGHNTVSWYQQALGQGPQFIFQYYREEENGRGNFPPRFSGLQFPNYSSELNVNALELDDSALYLCASSRVGLRGNTEAFFGQGTRLTVV.

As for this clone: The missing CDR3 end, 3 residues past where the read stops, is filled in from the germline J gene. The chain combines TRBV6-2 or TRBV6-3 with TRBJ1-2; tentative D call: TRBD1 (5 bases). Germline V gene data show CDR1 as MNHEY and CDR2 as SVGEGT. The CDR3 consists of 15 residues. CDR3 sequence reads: CASSPTSSGVDIYTF. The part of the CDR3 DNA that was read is TGTGCCAGCAGCCCGACTAGCTCGGGGGTGGACATC.

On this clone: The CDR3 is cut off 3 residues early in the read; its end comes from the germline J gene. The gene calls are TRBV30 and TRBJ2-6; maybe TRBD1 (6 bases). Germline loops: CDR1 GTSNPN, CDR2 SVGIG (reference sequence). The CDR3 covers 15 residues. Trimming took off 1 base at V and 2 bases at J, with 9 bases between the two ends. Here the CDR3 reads CAWSGQVTGANVLTF. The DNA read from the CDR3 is TGTGCCTGGAGTGGACAGGTCACTGGGGCCAACGTC. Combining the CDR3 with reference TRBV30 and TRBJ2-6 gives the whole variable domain SQTIHQWPATLVQPVGSPLSLECTVEGTSNPNLYWYRQAAGRGLQLLFYSVGIGQISSEVPQNLSASRPQDRQFILSSKKLLLSDSGFYLCAWSGQVTGANVLTFGAGSRLTVL.

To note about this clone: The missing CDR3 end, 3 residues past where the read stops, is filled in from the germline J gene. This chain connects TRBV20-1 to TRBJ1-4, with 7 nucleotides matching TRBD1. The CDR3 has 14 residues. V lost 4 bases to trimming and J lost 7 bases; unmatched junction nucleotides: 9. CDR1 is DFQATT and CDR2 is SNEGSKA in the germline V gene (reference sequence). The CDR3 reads CSAIGGVPFEKLFF. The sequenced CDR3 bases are TGCAGTGCTATAGGGGGCGTGCCCTTTGAAAAA.

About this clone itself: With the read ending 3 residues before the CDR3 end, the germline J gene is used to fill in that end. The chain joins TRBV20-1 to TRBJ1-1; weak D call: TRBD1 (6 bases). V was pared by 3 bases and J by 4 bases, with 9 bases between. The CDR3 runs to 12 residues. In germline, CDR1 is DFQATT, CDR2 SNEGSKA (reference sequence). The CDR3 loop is CSARAGATEAFF. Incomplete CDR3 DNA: TGCAGTGCTAGGGCGGGGGCCACTGAA.

Incomplete CDR3 DNA: TGTGCCAGCAGTGGCAGGGCGACGGGC. Translation: CASSGRATG. The complete CDR3 protein is CASSGRATGYTF. The J gene is TRBJ1-2, the V gene TRBV2; a weak D match, TRBD1 (5 bases). The CDR3 extends 3 residues past the end of the read, so its final part is completed from the germline J gene. The CDR3 is 12 amino acids. CDR1 and CDR2 (germline): SNHLY, FYNNEI.

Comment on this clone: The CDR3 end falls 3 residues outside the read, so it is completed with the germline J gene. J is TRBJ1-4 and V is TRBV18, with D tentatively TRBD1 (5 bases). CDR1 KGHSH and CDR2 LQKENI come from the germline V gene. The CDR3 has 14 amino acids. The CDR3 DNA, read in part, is TGTGCCAGCTCACCAGAGACAAGGGGTTCACCA. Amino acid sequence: CASSPETRGSP. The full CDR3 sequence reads CASSPETRGSPLFF.

The covered CDR3 bases are TGTGCCAGCAGCCTGGGACAGGTATACAATGAG. Translating it yields CASSLGQVYNE. Given in full, the CDR3 is CASSLGQVYNEQFF. This chain joins TRBV7-2 and TRBJ2-1; 8 bases are shared with TRBD1. Coverage ceases 3 residues before the CDR3 finishes, and the germline J gene fills in the end. V shed 5 bases and J 4 bases; nucleotides not matched to a gene: 4. The CDR3 is 14 amino acids. CDR1 is SGHTA and CDR2 is FQGNSA in the germline V gene.

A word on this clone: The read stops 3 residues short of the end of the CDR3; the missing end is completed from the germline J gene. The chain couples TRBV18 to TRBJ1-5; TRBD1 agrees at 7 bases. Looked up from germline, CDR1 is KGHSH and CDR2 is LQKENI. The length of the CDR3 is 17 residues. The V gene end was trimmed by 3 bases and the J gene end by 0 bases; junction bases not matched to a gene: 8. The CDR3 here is CASSPGQEPYSNQPQHF. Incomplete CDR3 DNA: TGTGCCAGCTCACCTGGACAGGAACCGTATAGCAATCAGCCC.

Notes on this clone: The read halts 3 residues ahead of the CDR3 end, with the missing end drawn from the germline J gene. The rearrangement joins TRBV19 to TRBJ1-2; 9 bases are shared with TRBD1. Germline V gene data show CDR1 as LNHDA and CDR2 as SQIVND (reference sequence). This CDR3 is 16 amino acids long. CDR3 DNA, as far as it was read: TGTGCCAGTAGTACCGCCGATTTGGGACAGGGTAGCGGC. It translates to CASSTADLGQGSG. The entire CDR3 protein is CASSTADLGQGSGYTF.

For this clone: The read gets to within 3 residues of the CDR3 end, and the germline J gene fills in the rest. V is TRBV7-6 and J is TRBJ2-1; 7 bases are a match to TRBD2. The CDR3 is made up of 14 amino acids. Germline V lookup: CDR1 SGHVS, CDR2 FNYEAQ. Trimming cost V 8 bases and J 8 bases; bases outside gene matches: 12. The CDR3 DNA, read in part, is TGTGCCAGCGCCCTTAGGGAGGGGAGCGATGAG. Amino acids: CASALREGSDE. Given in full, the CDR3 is CASALREGSDEQFF.